The clone carrying this T cell receptor beta chain was detected ten times or more. The entry originates in a study of T-cell reconstitution after alpha-beta-depleted transplantation in children. The CDR3 has 15 amino acids. Germline V gene data show CDR1 as SGHNT and CDR2 as YYREEE (reference sequence). Unmatched junction bases numbered 4, after V lost 3 bases and J lost 0 bases. A TCRbeta library incorporating unique molecular identifiers was prepared. TCRdb redid the calling of the PCR reads with MiXCR, one entry per CDR3 protein. The sample holds roughly 220,000 distinct CDR3 sequences, more than 10% seen once.

This sequence joins TRBV5-4 and TRBJ1-1, with 8 bases aligning to TRBD1. The source is a human donor who donated a stem cell graft to a child with acute lymphoblastic leukemia. The sequences come from PBMCs from the stem cell graft donor, collected from the stem cell graft. CDR3 residues: CASSSYRGMNTEAFF. As DNA, the CDR3 is TGTGCCAGCAGCTCGTACAGGGGGATGAACACTGAAGCTTTCTTT. Full variable domain (outside the CDR3, taken from reference TRBV5-4 and TRBJ1-1): ETGVTQSPTHLIKTRGQQVTLRCSSQSGHNTVSWYQQALGQGPQFIFQYYREEENGRGNFPPRFSGLQFPNYSSELNVNALELDDSALYLCASSSYRGMNTEAFFGQGTRLTVV.